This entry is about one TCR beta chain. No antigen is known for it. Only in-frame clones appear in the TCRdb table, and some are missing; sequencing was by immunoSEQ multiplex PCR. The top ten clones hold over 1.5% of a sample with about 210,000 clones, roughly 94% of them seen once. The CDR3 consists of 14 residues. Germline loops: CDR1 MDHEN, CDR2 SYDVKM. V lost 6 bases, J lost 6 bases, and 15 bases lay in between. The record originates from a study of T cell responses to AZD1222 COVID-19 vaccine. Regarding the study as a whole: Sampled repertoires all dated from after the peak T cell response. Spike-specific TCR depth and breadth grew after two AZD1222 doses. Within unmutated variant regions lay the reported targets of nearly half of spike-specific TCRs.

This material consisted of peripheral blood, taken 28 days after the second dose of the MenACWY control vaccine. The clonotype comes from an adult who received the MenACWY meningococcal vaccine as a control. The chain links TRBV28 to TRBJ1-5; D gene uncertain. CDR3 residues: CASRESPSGQPQHF. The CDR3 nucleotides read TGTGCCAGCAGGGAATCCCCTTCGGGTCAGCCCCAGCATTTT.